The entry that follows covers one T cell receptor (beta chain) sequence. It lacks a known antigen. The sample holds no much larger clone one base away, and base qualities are not on file. TCRbeta CDR3 regions were amplified from genomic DNA using the immunoSEQ Assay, a bias-controlled multiplex PCR. The original methods were these. The number of nucleated cells in each sample was estimated from the amplification of reference gene primers within the assay. To quantify the absolute abundance of each unique TCRbeta CDR3 rearrangement, sequence reads were collapsed and filtered. For each sample, productive Simpson clonality was calculated as the square root of Simpson's diversity index over productive rearrangements. TCRdb limited this immuneACCESS table to in-frame rearrangements with V and J called. A share of clones is missing; checked studies link under half to unresolved V genes, and the rest is unexplained. The V and J calls and clone size are taken from that table; D and trimming were inferred from the DNA. Counted in this sample were approximately 84,000 clones; nearly 85% of them appeared once. Roughly 28% of the sample is taken by the ten largest.

The collaborating institutions used their own protocols to collect whole blood in K2EDTA tubes. For TCRbeta analysis, collaborators shipped samples in one of three forms: frozen whole blood, isolated PBMCs, or DNA extracted from either of those sample types. This record comes from a study of blood T cell repertoires in COVID-19 (dated by TCRdb to the early 2020s). Looking at the study overall: The collaborator samples originated in the United States, Italy and Spain and spanned the acute and convalescent phases of COVID-19. The prospective study material was composed of cDNA or gDNA derived from T cells, B-cell-depleted T cells, or PBMCs. The repertoires were released in a freely available public database intended as a resource for research on the immune response to SARS-CoV-2. Subjects who had been exposed to COVID-19, were actively infected with it, or had recovered from it provided the deeply sampled blood TCRbeta repertoires that made up the dataset. Where HLA class I and class II types were available, the types were taken from metadata supplied by the sample provider, not from assay-based typing. The samples were drawn from two sources: the first 160 participants of the ongoing ImmuneRACE study, and over 1,000 subjects contributed by 6 global collaborators. The sample metadata nearly always contained a de-identified subject ID, COVID-19 status, age in years and sex. General findings and caveats noted by the study authors: Clinical and demographic metadata were provided uncurated, with the amount varying by source and participant.

V lost 0 bases and J lost 4 bases; the stretch between them is 13 bases long. The germline V gene yields SGHNT for CDR1 and YENEEA for CDR2. Inclusive of the bounding cysteine and phenylalanine, the CDR3 is 15 residues long. Only the CDR3 part of the read is kept: 45 bases, read in frame from the first base. Sample: peripheral blood. The TCR comes from a woman of 80 years or more with acute or convalescent COVID-19. Here the chain combines TRBV11-3 and TRBJ2-7; tentative D gene TRBD1, with 6 bases matching. The CDR3 region reads CASSLDGGQSYEQYF. In nucleotide form, the sequence is TGTGCCAGCAGCTTAGATGGGGGACAATCATACGAGCAGTACTTC.